This record concerns one TCR beta chain sequence. As yet, its antigen is unknown. Produced via immunoSEQ multiplex PCR; TCRdb's table is partial and in-frame only. The table records fewer than 850,000 clones, 90% to 98% of them present only once. Naive CD8 cells lacked CD45RO, underwent positive selection for CCR7 and left out terminally differentiated effector memory CD45RA+ cells. The data were obtained in a study of shared clonotypes between healthy human individuals. Overall study: Each donor's CD8 memory used one plate, CD8 naive two, each CD4 subset three.

Study-wide findings and caveats: Naive CD4 clonotypes overlapped across a few donors at roughly 5%.

J lost 2 bases, V lost 6 bases, and 7 bases had no gene match. CDR3 length: 14 amino acids. Germline V gene lookup returns CDR1 SGHDT and CDR2 YYEEEE. The receptor comes from a man aged 30-40 years in good health. Material: naive CD8+ T cells sorted from blood. This chain links TRBV5-6 with TRBJ1-2; 7 bases line up with TRBD1. CDR3 coding DNA: TGTGCCAGCACCTCGGACAGGAGAAACTATGGCTACACCTTC. It yields the protein CASTSDRRNYGYTF.